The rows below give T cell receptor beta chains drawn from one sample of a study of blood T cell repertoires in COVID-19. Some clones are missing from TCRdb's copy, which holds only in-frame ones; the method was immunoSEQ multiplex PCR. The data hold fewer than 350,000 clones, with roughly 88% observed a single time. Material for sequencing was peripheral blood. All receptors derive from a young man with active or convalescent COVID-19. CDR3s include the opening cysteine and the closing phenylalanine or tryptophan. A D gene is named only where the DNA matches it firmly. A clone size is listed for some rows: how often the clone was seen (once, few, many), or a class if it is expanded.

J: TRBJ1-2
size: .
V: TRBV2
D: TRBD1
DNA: TGTGCCAGCAGTCCGGGACAGCGAACGAATGGCTACACCTTC
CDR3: CASSPGQRTNGYTF

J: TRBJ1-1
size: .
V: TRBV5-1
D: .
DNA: TGCGCCAGCGGCATGACAGAGAACACTGAAGCTTTCTTT
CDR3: CASGMTENTEAFF

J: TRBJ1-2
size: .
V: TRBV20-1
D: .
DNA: TGCAGTGCTAGTTCAAACTATGGCTACACCTTC
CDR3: CSASSNYGYTF

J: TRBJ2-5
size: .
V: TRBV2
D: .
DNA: TGTGCCAGCACTATCGGGGAGACCCAGTACTTC
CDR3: CASTIGETQYF

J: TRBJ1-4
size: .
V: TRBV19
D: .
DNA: TGTGCCAGTAGTCCCCTCCCAGGGGCTGTTAATGAAAAACTGTTTTTT
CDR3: CASSPLPGAVNEKLFF

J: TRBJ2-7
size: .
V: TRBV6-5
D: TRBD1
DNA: TGTGCCAGCAGTCCGACAGGGGGATACGAGCAGTACTTC
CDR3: CASSPTGGYEQYF

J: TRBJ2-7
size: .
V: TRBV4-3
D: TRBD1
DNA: TGCGCCAGCAGCCAGTCGGGACAGGGTTACGAGCAGTACTTC
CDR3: CASSQSGQGYEQYF

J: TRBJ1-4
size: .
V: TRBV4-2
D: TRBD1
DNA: TGTGCCAGCAGCCAAGATCGGGACAGGGGGAAGGAACTGTTTTTT
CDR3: CASSQDRDRGKELFF

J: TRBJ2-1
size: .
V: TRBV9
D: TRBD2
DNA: TGTGCCAGCAGCGATCGGACTAGCGGGGGGAATGAGCAGTTCTTC
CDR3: CASSDRTSGGNEQFF

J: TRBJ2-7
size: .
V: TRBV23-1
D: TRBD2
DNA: TGCGCCAGCAGTCAATCGCCTCAGACTAGCGGGGCGGCCTACGAGCAGTACTTC
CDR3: CASSQSPQTSGAAYEQYF

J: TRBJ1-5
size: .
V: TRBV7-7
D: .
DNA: TGTGCCAGCAGTTTATGGACAGTTCATAGCAATCAGCCCCAGCATTTT
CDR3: CASSLWTVHSNQPQHF

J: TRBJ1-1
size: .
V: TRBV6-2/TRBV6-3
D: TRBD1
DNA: TGTGCCAGCAGTCGCAGGACAGGGTCTGGCTCAAAAGCTTTCTTT
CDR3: CASSRRTGSGSKAFF

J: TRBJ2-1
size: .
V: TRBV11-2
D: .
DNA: TGTGCCAGCAGATCGGGGAATCAGGATGAGCAGTTCTTC
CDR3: CASRSGNQDEQFF

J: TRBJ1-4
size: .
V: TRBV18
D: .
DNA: TGTGCCAGCTCATCCGCTAATGAAAAACTGTTTTTT
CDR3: CASSSANEKLFF

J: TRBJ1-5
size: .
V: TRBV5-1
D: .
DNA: TGCGCCAGCAGCCTCAATACAGGGAGCAATCAGCCCCAGCATTTT
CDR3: CASSLNTGSNQPQHF

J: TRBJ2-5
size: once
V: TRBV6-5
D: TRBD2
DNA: TGTGCCTCGGCGGGGGGGGCGAAGACCCAGTACTTC
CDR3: CASAGGAKTQYF

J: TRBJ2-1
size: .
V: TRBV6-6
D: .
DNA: TGTGCCAGCAGCCCTACGGGAACCAATGAGCAGTTCTTC
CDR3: CASSPTGTNEQFF

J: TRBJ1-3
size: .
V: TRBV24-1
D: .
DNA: TGTGCCACCAGTGACCTACAGGATCACTCTGGAAACACCATATATTTT
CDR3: CATSDLQDHSGNTIYF

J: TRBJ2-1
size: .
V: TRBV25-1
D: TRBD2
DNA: TGTGCCAGCAGTGAGATAGCGGGGATATACAATGAGCAGTTCTTC
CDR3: CASSEIAGIYNEQFF

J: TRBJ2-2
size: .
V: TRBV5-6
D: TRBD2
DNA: TGTGCCAGCAGCCCGGGGACTAGCGGAAACACCGGGGAGCTGTTTTTT
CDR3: CASSPGTSGNTGELFF

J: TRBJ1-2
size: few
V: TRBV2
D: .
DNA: TGTGCCAGCACCAAACCGACAGCCTCGGAAGACTATGGCTACACCTTC
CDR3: CASTKPTASEDYGYTF

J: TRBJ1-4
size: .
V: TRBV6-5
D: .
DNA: TGTGCCAGCAGTTACTCCTGGGGGCTCACTAATGAAAAACTGTTTTTT
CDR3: CASSYSWGLTNEKLFF

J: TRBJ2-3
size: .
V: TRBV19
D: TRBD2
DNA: TGTGCCAGTAGTATAGATCGGACTAGCGGGGGTTTGGATACGCAGTATTTT
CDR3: CASSIDRTSGGLDTQYF

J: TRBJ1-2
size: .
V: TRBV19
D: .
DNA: TGTGCCAGTAGAGCGCAGGGCTCAGTCTATGGCTACACCTTC
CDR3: CASRAQGSVYGYTF

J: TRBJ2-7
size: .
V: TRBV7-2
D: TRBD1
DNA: TGTGCCAGCAGCCACGGGACAGGGGCCTACGAGCAGTACTTC
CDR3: CASSHGTGAYEQYF

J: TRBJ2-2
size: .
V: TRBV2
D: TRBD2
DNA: TGTGCCAGCAAACAGGGGGCACTAGCGGGGGTCACCGGGGAGCTGTTTTTT
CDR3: CASKQGALAGVTGELFF

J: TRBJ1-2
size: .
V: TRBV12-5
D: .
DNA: TGTGCTAGTGGTTTCCCGGCGGGGGGTTTTAACTATGGCTACACCTTC
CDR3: CASGFPAGGFNYGYTF

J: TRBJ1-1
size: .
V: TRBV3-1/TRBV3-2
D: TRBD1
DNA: TGTGCCAGCAGCCAAGGCGGGACAGGGGGCGATACGGCTTTCTTT
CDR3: CASSQGGTGGDTAFF

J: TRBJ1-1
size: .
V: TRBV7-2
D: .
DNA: TGTGCCAGCAGCTCACAGGGATGGGGCAACACTGAAGCTTTCTTT
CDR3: CASSSQGWGNTEAFF

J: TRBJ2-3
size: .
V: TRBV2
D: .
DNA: TGTGCCAGCAGCGGAGAAAATACGCAGTATTTT
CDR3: CASSGENTQYF

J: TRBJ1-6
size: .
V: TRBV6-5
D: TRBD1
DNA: TGTGCCAGCACCGGGACAGCCAATTCACCCCTCCACTTT
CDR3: CASTGTANSPLHF

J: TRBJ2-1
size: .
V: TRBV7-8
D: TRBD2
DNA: TGTGCCAGCAGCTGGGGACTAGCGGGGCGGGATGAGCAGTTCTTC
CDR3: CASSWGLAGRDEQFF

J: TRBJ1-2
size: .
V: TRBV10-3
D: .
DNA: TGTGCCATCAGGGAGGCGGGGATTGATGGCTACACCTTC
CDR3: CAIREAGIDGYTF

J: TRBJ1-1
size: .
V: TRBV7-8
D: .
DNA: TGTGCCAGCAGCACCGGGGACTTCGGGAGGGTTACTGAAGCTTTCTTT
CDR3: CASSTGDFGRVTEAFF

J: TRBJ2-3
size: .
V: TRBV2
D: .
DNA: TGTGCCAGCAGTTCTCTAGTCCCCTCGGTTACGCAGTATTTT
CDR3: CASSSLVPSVTQYF

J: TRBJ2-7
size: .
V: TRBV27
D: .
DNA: TGTGCCAGCAGGAAAGGACAGCTGTTACACAGCCGGACCTCCGAGCAGTACTTC
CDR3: CASRKGQLLHSRTSEQYF

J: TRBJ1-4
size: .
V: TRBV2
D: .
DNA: TGTGCCAGCAGTTACCTAGCCGCTAATGAAAAACTGTTTTTT
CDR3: CASSYLAANEKLFF

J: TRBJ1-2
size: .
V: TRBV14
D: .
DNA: TGTGCCAGCAGCCAACGACGGTCCCAGGATGGCTACACCTTC
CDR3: CASSQRRSQDGYTF

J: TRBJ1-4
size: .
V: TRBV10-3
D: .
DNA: TGTGCCATCAGTGAGTCAACAGGGACCGAAAAACTGTTTTTT
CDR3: CAISESTGTEKLFF

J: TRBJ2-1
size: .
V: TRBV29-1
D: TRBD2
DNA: TGCAGCGTTGAAGAGTCGGGGGGCAATGAGCAGTTCTTC
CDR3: CSVEESGGNEQFF

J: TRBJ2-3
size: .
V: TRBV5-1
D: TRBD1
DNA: TGCGCCAGCAGCTTGGGTCAGGGGGCCCCCACAGATACGCAGTATTTT
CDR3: CASSLGQGAPTDTQYF

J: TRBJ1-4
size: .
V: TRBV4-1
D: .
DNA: TGCGCCAGCAGCCAAGCCCCGGGTTCTGCTAATGAAAAACTGTTTTTT
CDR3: CASSQAPGSANEKLFF

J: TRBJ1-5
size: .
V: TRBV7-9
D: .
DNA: TGTGCCAGCAGCTTAGGGATCGGAGACTATAGCAATCAGCCCCAGCATTTT
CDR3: CASSLGIGDYSNQPQHF

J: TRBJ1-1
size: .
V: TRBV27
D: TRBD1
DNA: TGTGCCAGCAGTTACAGGGGGCCGGGCACTGAAGCTTTCTTT
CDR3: CASSYRGPGTEAFF

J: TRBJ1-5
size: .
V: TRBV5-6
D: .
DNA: TGTGCCAGCAGCGCAACGGGACTGCTTAGCAATCAGCCCCAGCATTTT
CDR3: CASSATGLLSNQPQHF

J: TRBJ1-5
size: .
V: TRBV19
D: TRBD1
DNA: TGTGCCAGCACAAACAGGGGATATAGCAATCAGCCCCAGCATTTT
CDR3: CASTNRGYSNQPQHF

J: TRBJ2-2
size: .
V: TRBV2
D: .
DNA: TGTGCCAGCAGTGATACCCGGGTTTGGTGGAACACCGGGGAGCTGTTTTTT
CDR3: CASSDTRVWWNTGELFF

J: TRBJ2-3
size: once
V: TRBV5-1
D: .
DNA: TGCGCCAGCAGCCCTGGGGCTCCCACAGATACGCAGTATTTT
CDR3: CASSPGAPTDTQYF

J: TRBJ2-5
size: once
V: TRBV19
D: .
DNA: TGTGCCAGTAGTGAGGGACCTGGCCGGGGAGGGACCCAGTACTTC
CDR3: CASSEGPGRGGTQYF

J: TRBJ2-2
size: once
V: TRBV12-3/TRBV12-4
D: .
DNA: TGTGCCAGCAGTTTACAGCGGGCCGGGGAGCTGTTTTTT
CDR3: CASSLQRAGELFF

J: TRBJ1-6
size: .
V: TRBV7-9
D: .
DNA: TGTGCCAGCAGCCTCAGTTCCGGGACAACAAATTCACCCCTCCACTTT
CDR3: CASSLSSGTTNSPLHF

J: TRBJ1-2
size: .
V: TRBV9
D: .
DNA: TGTGCCAGCACAAAGGAGGGAAACTATGGCTACACCTTC
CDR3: CASTKEGNYGYTF

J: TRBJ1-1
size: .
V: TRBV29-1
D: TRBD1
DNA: TGCAGCGGCGACCCACAGGGGACGGGTACTGAAGCTTTCTTT
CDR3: CSGDPQGTGTEAFF